A selection of T cell receptor beta chains follows, all from one sample in a study of blood T cell repertoires in COVID-19. This table comes from immunoSEQ multiplex PCR, and its TCRdb copy is limited to in-frame clones, with some not included. The sample has more than 9,500 clones, around 71% seen once; the top ten hold around 5.5%. Sequenced material: peripheral blood. The receptor source for this set is a man between 60 and 70 years old with COVID-19, enrolled during active disease. Each CDR3 is given with its conserved first and last residue. Each record gives: J gene, V gene, clone size, CDR3 length, D gene, CDR3 DNA, CDR3 protein. D genes are given only for firm matches. Not every row has a clone size; where given, it reads once, few, many or a size class.

J: TRBJ1-4; V: TRBV3-1/TRBV3-2; size: once; length: 13; D: NA; DNA: TGTGCCAGCTCCACCCAGGGCTTCGAGAAACTGTTTTTT; CDR3: CASSTQGFEKLFF
J: TRBJ2-1; V: TRBV6-5; size: once; length: 12; D: NA; DNA: TGTGCCAGCAGTCGACTAGGGAATGAGCAGTTCTTC; CDR3: CASSRLGNEQFF
J: TRBJ1-5; V: TRBV6-5; size: NA; length: 13; D: NA; DNA: TGTGCCAGCACCCGGGGGGAGGGGCAGCCCCAGCATTTT; CDR3: CASTRGEGQPQHF
J: TRBJ1-2; V: TRBV3-1/TRBV3-2; size: NA; length: 15; D: TRBD1; DNA: TGTGCCAGCAGACATAGACAGGGGCGGGTCTATGGCTACACCTTC; CDR3: CASRHRQGRVYGYTF
J: TRBJ2-3; V: TRBV6-6; size: NA; length: 20; D: NA; DNA: TGTGCCAGCAGCAACGAGCCGCCCCGAGGAGGGGGCCGGGACGCAGATACGCAGTATTTT; CDR3: CASSNEPPRGGGRDADTQYF
J: TRBJ2-7; V: TRBV5-8; size: NA; length: 14; D: NA; DNA: TGTGCCAGCAGCTTCATCGACAGGAACTACGAGCAGTACTTC; CDR3: CASSFIDRNYEQYF
J: TRBJ1-6; V: TRBV9; size: NA; length: 15; D: NA; DNA: TGTGCCAGCAGCGTAGGACGGGGGGCGAGGTCACCCCTCCACTTT; CDR3: CASSVGRGARSPLHF
J: TRBJ2-3; V: TRBV12-3/TRBV12-4; size: NA; length: 13; D: NA; DNA: TGTGCCAGCAGTTTAGGGTCAGGTGATACGCAGTATTTT; CDR3: CASSLGSGDTQYF
J: TRBJ1-6; V: TRBV28; size: NA; length: 14; D: TRBD1; DNA: TGTGCCAGCAGCCGGAGACAGGGATTTTCACCCCTCCACTTT; CDR3: CASSRRQGFSPLHF
J: TRBJ2-4; V: TRBV19; size: NA; length: 19; D: TRBD2; DNA: TGTGCCAGTAGTCTTGGACTAGCGGGGGCTAGACTAGCCAAAAACATTCAGTACTTC; CDR3: CASSLGLAGARLAKNIQYF
J: TRBJ2-7; V: TRBV7-9; size: NA; length: 15; D: NA; DNA: TGTGCCAGCAGCTTAGGTGAGACTCAGAACTACGAGCAGTACTTC; CDR3: CASSLGETQNYEQYF
J: TRBJ2-1; V: TRBV6-5; size: NA; length: 16; D: NA; DNA: TGTGCCAGCAGTTACTCGAGTGGGAGACCGGCCAATGAGCAGTTCTTC; CDR3: CASSYSSGRPANEQFF
J: TRBJ2-5; V: TRBV12-5; size: few; length: 14; D: TRBD1; DNA: TGTGCTAGTGGTCTAGGGACAGTACAAGAGACCCAGTACTTC; CDR3: CASGLGTVQETQYF
J: TRBJ2-7; V: TRBV9; size: once; length: 18; D: TRBD1; DNA: TGTGCCAGCAGCGTAGGAGGGTTAACACAGGGGGCGATCTACGAGCAGTACTTC; CDR3: CASSVGGLTQGAIYEQYF
J: TRBJ1-1; V: TRBV2; size: once; length: 15; D: TRBD1; DNA: TGTGCCAGCAGTAAGGGACAGGGGGCGTTTAGTGAAGCTTTCTTT; CDR3: CASSKGQGAFSEAFF
J: TRBJ2-1; V: TRBV7-3; size: NA; length: 16; D: TRBD2; DNA: TGTGCCAGCAGCATCGGACTAGCGGTTACCTACAATGAGCAGTTCTTC; CDR3: CASSIGLAVTYNEQFF
J: TRBJ2-5; V: TRBV19; size: NA; length: 15; D: TRBD2; DNA: TGTGCCAGTAGTGGGTCTAGCGGGTGGGGAGAGACCCAGTACTTC; CDR3: CASSGSSGWGETQYF
J: TRBJ2-6; V: TRBV7-8; size: NA; length: 18; D: TRBD1; DNA: TGTGCCAGCAGCTTACGACAGGGGACGAGCTCTGGGGCCAACGTCCTGACTTTC; CDR3: CASSLRQGTSSGANVLTF
J: TRBJ2-1; V: TRBV15; size: NA; length: 20; D: NA; DNA: TGTGCCACCAGCAGAGCGGGGGAGCCCGTAATCCGATTGTCCTACAATGAGCAGTTCTTC; CDR3: CATSRAGEPVIRLSYNEQFF
J: TRBJ1-4; V: TRBV5-1; size: NA; length: 14; D: TRBD1; DNA: TGCGCCAGCAGCTGGACAGGGGCTAATGAAAAACTGTTTTTT; CDR3: CASSWTGANEKLFF
J: TRBJ2-3; V: TRBV27; size: NA; length: 14; D: NA; DNA: TGTGCCAGCAGTTGGGGGGGGCTATCGGATACGCAGTATTTT; CDR3: CASSWGGLSDTQYF
J: TRBJ1-1; V: TRBV3-1/TRBV3-2; size: NA; length: 15; D: NA; DNA: TGTGCCAGCAGCCAAGATCATGAAACCAGTACTGAAGCTTTCTTT; CDR3: CASSQDHETSTEAFF
J: TRBJ2-5; V: TRBV7-3; size: NA; length: 15; D: TRBD2; DNA: TGTGCCAGCAGCTTAAACCCTAGCGGGAAGGAGACCCAGTACTTC; CDR3: CASSLNPSGKETQYF
J: TRBJ1-5; V: TRBV14; size: NA; length: 13; D: NA; DNA: TGTGCCAGCAGCCAGAACAGGGATCAGCCCCAGCATTTT; CDR3: CASSQNRDQPQHF
J: TRBJ1-1; V: TRBV5-1; size: few; length: 13; D: NA; DNA: TGCGCCAGCAGCCGACTTGAAGTGACTGAAGCTTTCTTT; CDR3: CASSRLEVTEAFF
J: TRBJ2-3; V: TRBV9; size: NA; length: 15; D: NA; DNA: TGTGCCAGCAGCGTAGAGACATTTAGCACAGATACGCAGTATTTT; CDR3: CASSVETFSTDTQYF